The 21 T cell receptor beta chains below all came from one sample that was sequenced in a study of blood T cell repertoires in COVID-19. Sequencing used immunoSEQ multiplex PCR; TCRdb keeps in-frame clones, though not all of them. This sample has 250,000 to 300,000 clones, with approximately 77% found just once. The source material was peripheral blood. The receptors stem from a woman under 30 with acute or convalescent COVID-19.

The chain is built from TRBV19 and TRBJ2-7; D perhaps matches TRBD1 (6 bases). The CDR3 length is 15 residues. Germline loops: CDR1 LNHDA, CDR2 SQIVND (reference sequence). Trimming removed 6 bases from V and 3 bases from J, with 18 bases in between. CDR3 in DNA: TGTGCCAGTAGAAGTACAGGGCTCCTCCTCTACGAGCAGTACTTC. Protein product: CASRSTGLLLYEQYF.

In the case of this clone: Different DNA sequences within this sample yield the same CDR3. As DNA, the CDR3 is TGTGCCAGCAGCTTAGTCCCAGGATCTGGGGCCAACGTCCTGACTTTC. Its protein is CASSLVPGSGANVLTF. The chain recombines TRBV7-2 with TRBJ2-6; no reliable D call. CDR3 size: 16 residues. V lost 1 base and J lost 1, with 8 bases in between. The germline V gene has CDR1 SGHTA and CDR2 FQGNSA.

This clone was counted once. The chain has TRBV30 and TRBJ1-4, with 7 bases that match TRBD1. Germline CDR1 is GTSNPN and CDR2 is SVGIG (reference sequence). V lost 4 bases to trimming and J lost 8 bases; unmatched junction nucleotides: 10. The CDR3 totals 14 residues. Here the CDR3 reads CAWKMGQHSEKLFF. The CDR3 DNA sequence: TGTGCCTGGAAGATGGGACAGCACTCCGAAAAACTGTTTTTT.

The chain links TRBV6-2 or TRBV6-3 to TRBJ2-1; D is ambiguous. V was pared by 5 bases and J by 7 bases, with 6 bases between. CDR1 and CDR2 from the germline V gene are MNHEY and SVGEGT. CDR3 size: 11 residues. The CDR3 sequence is CASSPHNEQFF. CDR3 nucleotides: TGTGCCAGCAGTCCCCATAATGAGCAGTTCTTC.

The chain carries TRBV5-1 and TRBJ2-3, with 10 nucleotides matching TRBD2. CDR3 size: 20 residues. J gave up 2 bases and V 5 bases, and 20 bases lay outside the gene matches. The germline gives CDR1 SGHRS, CDR2 YFSETQ. The CDR3 region is CASRWGGSFLLAGVTDTQYF. The CDR3 nucleotides are TGCGCCAGCAGATGGGGAGGGTCATTTCTCCTAGCGGGAGTCACAGATACGCAGTATTTT.

The chain couples TRBV5-4 to TRBJ2-7; D ambiguous. Germline V gene lookup returns CDR1 SGHNT and CDR2 YYREEE (reference sequence). The CDR3 is 15 amino acids. V lost 1 base to trimming and J lost 2 bases, with 13 bases between them. The CDR3 DNA follows: TGTGCCAGCAGCTTGCGGTTGCCGGAGACCTACGAGCAGTACTTC. It translates to CASSLRLPETYEQYF.

This chain connects TRBV11-2 to TRBJ1-3, with D possibly being TRBD1 (5 bases). Germline CDR1 and CDR2: SGHAT and FQNNGV. Trimming removed 9 bases at V and 0 bases at J, with 15 bases between. CDR3 size: 15 residues. The CDR3: CASTRGKSSGNTIYF. The CDR3 DNA sequence: TGTGCCAGTACCCGGGGGAAGAGCTCTGGAAACACCATATATTTT.

The rearrangement joins TRBV28 to TRBJ2-7; TRBD2 agrees at 8 bases. This CDR3 spans 15 amino acids. The germline CDR1 and CDR2 sequences are MDHEN and SYDVKM. Trimming took 8 bases from V and 7 from J; bases not matched to a gene: 16. The CDR3 protein is CASRLLAEGTLEQYF. CDR3 in DNA: TGTGCCAGCCGGCTACTAGCGGAGGGGACTTTAGAGCAGTACTTC.

The chain combines TRBV11-1 with TRBJ2-5, with TRBD1 as a possible D gene (5 bases). Germline V gene sequence: CDR1 SGHAT, CDR2 FQDESV (reference sequence). CDR3 length equals 16 residues. V was pared by 1 base and J by 2 bases, with 14 bases between. CDR3 region: CASSLGVGQGQETQYF. CDR3 bases: TGTGCCAGCAGCTTAGGGGTAGGGCAGGGACAAGAGACCCAGTACTTC.

The V gene is TRBV2, the J gene TRBJ1-2, with 7 positions matching TRBD1. CDR1 and CDR2 from the germline V gene are SNHLY and FYNNEI. Trimming removed 6 bases from V and 4 bases from J; junction bases left unmatched: 14. The CDR3 has 16 amino acids. The CDR3 DNA reads TGTGCCAGCAGACCACAGGGGAACCAGTTTACCTATGGCTACACCTTC. Its translation is CASRPQGNQFTYGYTF.

This clone was detected once. Other nucleotide sequences in the sample specify the same CDR3. The chain has TRBV3-1 (or the pseudogene TRBV3-2) and TRBJ1-6; 7 bases are shared with TRBD1. The junction had 4 bases not matched to a gene; V was cut back by 1 base and J by 10 bases. The CDR3 totals 14 residues. Germline V gene data show CDR1 as LGHDT and CDR2 as YNNKEL (reference sequence). This chain's CDR3 is CASSQGQGGSPLHF. For the CDR3, the DNA is TGTGCCAGCAGCCAAGGACAGGGCGGCTCACCCCTCCACTTT.

CDR3 amino acids: CASSGDRLEAFF. CDR3 sequence (DNA): TGCGCCAGCAGCGGCGACAGGTTAGAAGCTTTCTTT. The chain couples TRBV5-1 to TRBJ1-1, with D possibly TRBD1 on 6 matching bases. CDR1 and CDR2 from the germline V gene are SGHRS and YFSETQ. The length of the CDR3 is 12 residues. V gave up 4 bases and J gave up 8 bases, with 12 bases separating them.

The chain combines TRBV28 with TRBJ2-2; 7 bases are a match to TRBD1. The CDR3 length is 15 residues. Per the germline V gene, CDR1 is MDHEN and CDR2 is SYDVKM. The ends lost 3 bases at V and 2 bases at J; junction bases unmatched: 3. CDR3 region: CASSLNRGNTGELFF. As DNA, the CDR3 is TGTGCCAGCAGTTTGAACAGGGGAAACACCGGGGAGCTGTTTTTT.

The V and J genes are TRBV11-3 and TRBJ2-5; possibly TRBD2 for D (7 bases). The germline V gene encodes CDR1 SGHNT and CDR2 YENEEA. The CDR3 runs to 14 residues. Trimming cost V 6 bases and J 5 bases, with 16 bases left between them. CDR3 in DNA: TGTGCCAGCAGAGGGAGGGGGGCTGTCGAGACCCAGTACTTC. Protein sequence: CASRGRGAVETQYF.

V and J are TRBV29-1 and TRBJ1-3; possible D gene TRBD1, 6 bases. From germline, CDR1 is SQVTM and CDR2 ANQGSEA. The CDR3 loop spans 20 amino acids. Trimming shortened V by 4 bases and J by 1 base, and 29 bases separated the two germline ends. CDR3: CSVVSKTRGGRLFSGNTIYF. The CDR3 coding sequence is TGCAGCGTTGTTTCTAAGACAAGGGGGGGAAGACTATTTTCTGGAAACACCATATATTTT.

This clone was found once. The gene calls are TRBV6-4 and TRBJ2-7, with a weak D call TRBD1 (5 bases). Trimming took 1 base from V and 1 from J, leaving 8 bases between them. The CDR3 covers 14 residues. Germline CDR1 and CDR2: MRHNA and SNTAGT. CDR3 DNA: TGTGCCAGCAGTGACTGGGGCGCTTCCTACGAGCAGTACTTC. This sequence encodes CASSDWGASYEQYF.

The chain combines TRBV7-8 with TRBJ2-5; tentative D call: TRBD2 (6 bases). Germline V gene sequence: CDR1 SGHVS, CDR2 FQNEAQ. The CDR3 runs to 15 residues. V lost 5 bases and J 7 bases, leaving 20 bases between the germline ends. The CDR3 spells CASSGRDDPLGTQYF. Here the CDR3 DNA reads TGTGCCAGCAGCGGGCGGGACGATCCGTTGGGGACCCAGTACTTC.

This clone was seen a single time. The gene calls are TRBV18 and TRBJ2-2; a weak D match, TRBD1 (6 bases). The CDR3 covers 15 residues. Trimming shortened V by 3 bases and J by 3 bases, and 11 bases separated the two germline ends. Germline V lookup: CDR1 KGHSH, CDR2 LQKENI. CDR3 region: CASSPPGQHTGELFF. Here the CDR3 DNA reads TGTGCCAGCTCACCCCCCGGACAGCACACCGGGGAGCTGTTTTTT.

The V call is TRBV7-2, the J call TRBJ2-7; D remains ambiguous. Germline CDR1 SGHTA, CDR2 FQGNSA. V was clipped by 4 bases and J by 3 bases, with 10 bases between them. The CDR3 sequence is 13 residues long. For the CDR3, the DNA is TGTGCCAGCAGCTCCGAGCCCTTCTACGAGCAGTACTTC. Translating gives CASSSEPFYEQYF. The whole variable domain, filled in from reference TRBV7-2 and TRBJ2-7, reads GAGVSQSPSNKVTEKGKDVELRCDPISGHTALYWYRQSLGQGLEFLIYFQGNSAPDKSGLPSDRFSAERTGGSVSTLTIQRTQQEDSAVYLCASSSEPFYEQYFGPGTRLTVT.

This chain connects TRBV27 to TRBJ1-6, with 10 bases lining up with TRBD1. The CDR3 spans 15 residues. Per the germline V gene, CDR1 is MNHEY and CDR2 is SMNVEV (reference sequence). The V and J ends lost 5 bases and 9 bases, in that order; junction bases with no gene match: 7. The CDR3 loop reads CASSLTGTGVSPLHF. Here the CDR3 DNA reads TGTGCCAGCAGTCTAACCGGGACAGGGGTTTCACCCCTCCACTTT.

The rearrangement links TRBV4-3 to TRBJ2-6; 9 bases are shared with TRBD1. The CDR3 spans 19 residues. Germline CDR1 LGHNA, CDR2 YSLEER. The V gene end was trimmed by 1 base and the J gene end by 0 bases; junction bases not matched to a gene: 7. CDR3 loop: CASSQVLGQGLSGANVLTF. The CDR3, as DNA: TGCGCCAGCAGCCAAGTACTGGGACAGGGCCTCTCTGGGGCCAACGTCCTGACTTTC.